Listed here are 25 T cell receptor beta chains from one sample, sequenced in a study of blood T cell repertoires in COVID-19 (dated by TCRdb to about 2020). Library prep was done by the immunoSEQ multiplex PCR assay. TCRdb took this table from immuneACCESS and kept in-frame rearrangements with V and J called. Such tables lack part of the clones; where checked against another copy, unresolved V genes explain under half of the gap, and the rest is unexplained. This sample lists under 350,000 clones; under 95% were detected once. The top ten clones comprise roughly 2.6% of the sample. Sequenced sample: PBMCs or T cells enriched from blood (not recorded which). The receptors stem from a man aged 55 to 70 who had recovered from COVID-19.

The chain has TRBV12-3 or TRBV12-4 and TRBJ2-7; a weak D match, TRBD1 (5 bases). CDR3 size: 13 residues. Between the trimmed V and J ends, which lost 3 bases and 12 bases, there was a span of 18 bases. CDR3 loop: CASSFQQGSQRYF. The CDR3 region has the DNA TGTGCCAGCAGTTTTCAGCAGGGATCTCAGCGGTACTTC.

In DNA form, the CDR3 reads TGTGCCAGCAGCTCAAGTTCTAGCGGGAGAACCTACAATGAGCAGTTCTTC. Translation: CASSSSSSGRTYNEQFF. The V gene is TRBV7-8, the J gene TRBJ2-1; 10 positions agree with TRBD2. Germline-derived CDR1 and CDR2 are SGHVS and FQNEAQ. CDR3 length: 17 residues. After removal of 4 bases from V and 2 bases from J, the junction contained 8 bases not matched to a gene.

V usage is TRBV6-5 and J usage is TRBJ2-2, with TRBD2 as a possible D gene (6 bases). In germline, CDR1 is MNHEY, CDR2 SVGAGI. V gave up 7 bases and J gave up 5 bases, with 17 bases separating them. This CDR3 spans 15 amino acids. This chain's CDR3 is CASMELAYGTGELFF. The CDR3 region has the DNA TGTGCCAGCATGGAGCTAGCGTATGGTACCGGGGAGCTGTTTTTT.

The rearrangement uses TRBV30 and TRBJ2-3; 9 nucleotides match TRBD2. Germline CDR1 is GTSNPN and CDR2 is SVGIG (reference sequence). This CDR3 contains 15 residues. Unmatched junction bases numbered 10, after V lost 4 bases and J lost 5 bases. The CDR3 nucleotides are TGTGCCTGGAAAGCCCTAGCGGGGTCCAGAGATACGCAGTATTTT. This gives the protein CAWKALAGSRDTQYF.

A word on this clone: Distinct nucleotide sequences in the sample also encode this CDR3. The gene calls are TRBV6-5 and TRBJ1-1; D gene uncertain. The CDR3 is 12 residues long. The V and J ends lost 4 bases and 4 bases respectively, with 7 bases between them. CDR1 is MNHEY and CDR2 is SVGAGI in the germline V gene. The CDR3, as DNA: TGTGCCAGCAGTTCCCGGGGCACTGAAGCTTTCTTT. Translation gives CASSSRGTEAFF.

The V call is TRBV29-1, the J call TRBJ1-2; unclear D gene. Germline lookup yields CDR1 SQVTM and CDR2 ANQGSEA. The CDR3 is 12 residues long. The germline V and J ends were trimmed by 4 bases and 8 bases, with 14 bases remaining between them. CDR3 DNA sequence: TGCAGCGTTGGACAACCCGCTACCGGCTACACCTTC. Translation: CSVGQPATGYTF. Supplemented by reference TRBV29-1 and TRBJ1-2, the full variable domain reads SAVISQKPSRDICQRGTSLTIQCQVDSQVTMMFWYRQQPGQSLTLIATANQGSEATYESGFVIDKFPISRPNLTFSTLTVSNMSPEDSSIYLCSVGQPATGYTFGSGTRLTVV.

V is TRBV27 and J is TRBJ1-6; D might be TRBD1 (5 bases). Trimming cost V 3 bases and J 0 bases, with 12 bases left between them. Germline V gene sequence: CDR1 MNHEY, CDR2 SMNVEV (reference sequence). The CDR3 is made up of 17 amino acids. CDR3: CASSLKGASSYNSPLHF. The CDR3 DNA reads TGTGCCAGCAGTTTGAAAGGGGCAAGCTCCTATAATTCACCCCTCCACTTT.

The rearrangement links TRBV19 to TRBJ2-3; TRBD1 matches at 8 bases. The length of the CDR3 is 16 residues. The ends lost 6 bases at V and 2 bases at J; junction bases unmatched: 10. The V gene's germline CDR1 is LNHDA and CDR2 SQIVND (reference sequence). CDR3 loop: CASRKQTGAYTDTQYF. For the CDR3, the DNA is TGTGCCAGTAGGAAGCAGACAGGGGCCTACACAGATACGCAGTATTTT.

The rearrangement joins TRBV30 to TRBJ1-1; D remains ambiguous. The CDR3 consists of 12 residues. V was trimmed by 1 base and J by 5 bases, leaving 8 bases between them. CDR1 is GTSNPN and CDR2 is SVGIG in the germline V gene (reference sequence). The CDR3 DNA reads as TGTGCCTGGAGTGCCTCGGGAACTGAAGCTTTCTTT. It codes for CAWSASGTEAFF.

V and J are TRBV7-8 and TRBJ1-3, with TRBD1 matching over 7 bases. J was trimmed by 1 base and V by 5 bases; bases with no gene match: 8. The CDR3 runs to 16 residues. Looked up from germline, CDR1 is SGHVS and CDR2 is FQNEAQ. CDR3 sequence: CASSPWDSRSGNTIYF. In nucleotides, the CDR3 is TGTGCCAGCAGCCCATGGGACAGCCGTTCTGGAAACACCATATATTTT.

J is TRBJ1-3 and V is TRBV5-5; D call uncertain. Trimming took 2 bases from V and 0 from J, leaving 6 bases between them. Germline CDR1 and CDR2: SGHKS and YYEKEE (reference sequence). The CDR3 spans 14 residues. The chain's CDR3 is CASSFPGSGNTIYF. CDR3 in DNA: TGTGCCAGCAGCTTCCCGGGCTCTGGAAACACCATATATTTT.

The chain links TRBV19 to TRBJ2-5; TRBD1 agrees at 8 bases. This CDR3 has 13 residues. Trimming took 6 bases from V and 5 from J; bases not matched to a gene: 5. Germline CDR1 is LNHDA and CDR2 is SQIVND (reference sequence). The CDR3: CASSGQGRETQYF. The DNA of the CDR3 is TGTGCCAGTAGCGGACAGGGTAGGGAGACCCAGTACTTC.

The chain combines TRBV5-4 with TRBJ1-2; 7 bases map to TRBD1. Looked up from germline, CDR1 is SGHNT and CDR2 is YYREEE (reference sequence). V dropped 4 bases and J dropped 9; count of bases not matched to a gene: 12. This CDR3 comprises 14 residues. CDR3 sequence reads: CASSPETGSSSYTF. The CDR3, as DNA: TGTGCCAGCAGCCCGGAGACAGGGTCGAGTAGCTACACCTTC.

The chain couples TRBV6-2 or TRBV6-3 to TRBJ2-3; D unclear. CDR3 size: 13 residues. Germline CDR1 reads MNHEY; CDR2 reads SVGEGT. The V gene lost 2 bases and the J gene lost 0 bases, with 3 bases spanning the gap. The CDR3 sequence: CASSYLSTDTQYF. In nucleotides, the CDR3 is TGTGCCAGCAGTTACCTAAGCACAGATACGCAGTATTTT.

The chain carries TRBV28 and TRBJ1-2, with 9 positions matching TRBD1. This CDR3 is 15 amino acids long. CDR1 is MDHEN and CDR2 is SYDVKM in the germline V gene. Germline trimming cut 5 bases from V and 5 bases from J; bases unmatched to any gene: 9. The CDR3: CASSGGQGAEYGYTF. The CDR3 nucleotides are TGTGCCAGCAGTGGGGGACAGGGAGCTGAGTATGGCTACACCTTC.

The V call is TRBV7-8, the J call TRBJ2-1, with a weak D call TRBD1 (5 bases). The ends were cut back, 7 bases at V and 10 bases at J, with 14 bases in the middle. CDR1 is SGHVS and CDR2 is FQNEAQ in the germline V gene. The CDR3 spans 12 residues. The CDR3 nucleotides are TGTGCCAGCACCGTTTCCCGACAGGAGCAGTTCTTC. Protein: CASTVSRQEQFF.

This clone was seen just once. The gene calls are TRBV11-3 and TRBJ2-1; D ambiguous. The V end was cut by 0 bases, the J end by 8 bases, with 8 bases between. CDR1 SGHNT and CDR2 YENEEA come from the germline V gene. This CDR3 has 13 amino acids. This chain's CDR3 is CASSLELRYEQFF. CDR3 bases: TGTGCCAGCAGCTTAGAGTTGAGGTATGAGCAGTTCTTC.

The chain employs TRBV14 and TRBJ1-1, with D possibly being TRBD1 (5 bases). The CDR3 covers 14 residues. Germline-derived CDR1 and CDR2 are SGHDN and FVKESK. Trimming cost V 4 bases and J 5 bases, with 14 bases left between them. The CDR3 is CASSRGGGGTEAFF. DNA of the CDR3: TGTGCCAGCAGCCGGGGGGGAGGAGGGACTGAAGCTTTCTTT.

The chain employs TRBV30 and TRBJ2-5; perhaps TRBD2 as D (5 bases). Deletions cut 1 base from V and 7 bases from J, with 10 bases between. Germline loops: CDR1 GTSNPN, CDR2 SVGIG (reference sequence). The length of the CDR3 is 12 residues. The CDR3 DNA reads as TGTGCCTGGAGTGGCGCGGGTAGGACCCAGTACTTC. Its protein is CAWSGAGRTQYF.

This sequence joins TRBV6-5 and TRBJ2-1; 7 positions agree with TRBD1. Per germline, CDR1 MNHEY and CDR2 SVGAGI. Trimming cost V 5 bases and J 9 bases; bases outside gene matches: 13. The CDR3 is made up of 15 amino acids. The CDR3 loop is CASSPGVVAGGEQFF. CDR3 bases: TGTGCCAGCAGTCCCGGAGTAGTTGCAGGGGGTGAGCAGTTCTTC.

V and J are TRBV6-1 and TRBJ1-2; 8 bases are a match to TRBD1. The germline V gene has CDR1 MNHNS and CDR2 SASEGT. Unmatched junction bases numbered 10, after V lost 2 bases and J lost 8 bases. The CDR3 totals 15 residues. The CDR3 protein is CASSELGDRLGGYTF. The CDR3 DNA sequence: TGTGCCAGCAGTGAACTTGGGGACAGGCTTGGAGGCTACACCTTC.

V usage is TRBV2 and J usage is TRBJ1-2; D may be TRBD1 (6 bases). The CDR3 is made up of 12 amino acids. Trimming shortened V by 8 bases and J by 1 base, and 8 bases separated the two germline ends. Per the germline V gene, CDR1 is SNHLY and CDR2 is FYNNEI. In DNA form, the CDR3 reads TGTGCCAGCTCAGGGGTTAACTATGGCTACACCTTC. This codes for CASSGVNYGYTF. The variable domain in full, with the rest retrieved from reference TRBV2 and TRBJ1-2, is EPEVTQTPSHQVTQMGQEVILRCVPISNHLYFYWYRQILGQKVEFLVSFYNNEISEKSEIFDDQFSVERPDGSNFTLKIRSTKLEDSAMYFCASSGVNYGYTFGSGTRLTVV.

This clone is a singleton in its sample. The rearrangement links TRBV2 to TRBJ1-1; TRBD1 aligns across 8 bases. Trimming at V came to 8 bases and at J to 1 base, leaving 6 bases not matched to a gene. The germline CDR1 and CDR2 sequences are SNHLY and FYNNEI. This CDR3 is built from 14 residues. The CDR3 protein is CASRPGQGNTEAFF. The CDR3 bases are TGTGCCAGCCGACCTGGACAGGGGAACACTGAAGCTTTCTTT.

The chain couples TRBV30 to TRBJ1-1, with D tentatively TRBD1 (5 bases). The germline V gene has CDR1 GTSNPN and CDR2 SVGIG (reference sequence). This CDR3 region has 13 residues. V lost 1 base to trimming and J lost 5 bases, with 11 bases between them. The DNA for the CDR3 is TGTGCCTGGAGTGCGGGGGTCGCGACTGAAGCTTTCTTT. Its translation: CAWSAGVATEAFF.

In DNA form, the CDR3 reads TGTGCCAGCAGCTCGACTAGCGGGGGGGATCTTGGGGAGACCCAGTACTTC. Translation: CASSSTSGGDLGETQYF. The chain recombines TRBV5-4 with TRBJ2-5; 14 nucleotides align to TRBD2. Germline CDR1 SGHNT, CDR2 YYREEE (reference sequence). V was pared by 3 bases and J by 5 bases, with 9 bases of the junction left unmatched. The CDR3 runs 17 residues.